Listed below are T cell receptor beta chains from one sample, sequenced in a study of blood T cell repertoires in COVID-19. TCRdb's copy holds only in-frame clones and misses some; the assay was immunoSEQ multiplex PCR. The sample consists of about 250,000 clones, around 80% of them appearing once. Sequenced input: peripheral blood. Receptor source: a man between 40 and 49 years old with acute or convalescent COVID-19. Both conserved end residues are part of each CDR3. The order of the fields is V gene, J gene, D gene, clone size, CDR3 protein, CDR3 DNA. The D gene is left open where the match is weak. A row's size may be missing; if present it is once, few, many or a size class.

>TRBV5-1|TRBJ1-6|.|.
CASRPQTDNSPLHF
TGCGCCAGCCGTCCGCAGACAGATAATTCACCCCTCCACTTT
>TRBV18|TRBJ2-2|TRBD1|.
CASSPNRGEAGELFF
TGTGCCAGCTCACCGAACAGGGGAGAGGCCGGGGAGCTGTTTTTT
>TRBV6-5|TRBJ1-1|.|.
CASSIYEVNTEAFF
TGTGCCAGCAGCATATACGAGGTGAACACTGAAGCTTTCTTT
>TRBV29-1|TRBJ2-3|TRBD2|.
CSARTSIGGTQYF
TGCAGCGCCCGGACTAGCATTGGAGGTACGCAGTATTTT
>TRBV6-6|TRBJ2-2|.|.
CASSYLGAGELFF
TGTGCCAGCAGTTATTTGGGAGCCGGGGAGCTGTTTTTT
>TRBV28|TRBJ1-2|.|.
CASSLPQTNYGYTF
TGTGCCAGCAGTCTCCCCCAGACTAACTATGGCTACACCTTC
>TRBV24-1|TRBJ2-5|TRBD1|.
CATSAGGAETQYF
TGTGCCACCAGTGCAGGGGGAGCAGAGACCCAGTACTTC
>TRBV19|TRBJ2-5|.|few
CASSSLQGFGETQYF
TGTGCCAGTAGTTCACTTCAGGGTTTCGGGGAGACCCAGTACTTC
>TRBV18|TRBJ1-6|TRBD1|.
CASSPGQGFSPLHF
TGTGCCAGCTCACCGGGACAGGGTTTTTCACCCCTCCACTTT
>TRBV5-1|TRBJ1-1|.|.
CASSLGPRSEAFF
TGCGCCAGCAGCTTGGGGCCGAGGTCTGAAGCTTTCTTT
>TRBV7-8|TRBJ1-2|TRBD1|.
CASSSLDREDGYTF
TGTGCCAGCAGCTCCCTCGACAGGGAGGATGGCTACACCTTC
>TRBV19|TRBJ2-1|TRBD2|.
CASSIVGLAGEGSYNEQFF
TGTGCCAGTAGTATCGTGGGACTAGCGGGAGAGGGATCCTACAATGAGCAGTTCTTC
>TRBV5-5|TRBJ1-3|TRBD1|.
CASSLTGVGNTIYF
TGTGCCAGCAGCTTAACAGGGGTGGGAAACACCATATATTTT
>TRBV5-1|TRBJ1-1|.|.
CASSFGNLGGGDEAFF
TGCGCCAGCAGCTTCGGTAATCTGGGGGGAGGAGATGAAGCTTTCTTT
>TRBV5-4|TRBJ2-1|TRBD2|.
CASSPRLAGDINEQFF
TGTGCCAGCAGCCCGAGACTAGCGGGAGACATCAATGAGCAGTTCTTC
>TRBV12-3/TRBV12-4|TRBJ1-1|.|.
CASSFSGNTEAFF
TGTGCCAGCAGTTTCAGCGGGAACACTGAAGCTTTCTTT
>TRBV6-1|TRBJ1-2|TRBD1|.
CASSEGQGTLYGYTF
TGTGCCAGCAGTGAGGGACAGGGAACGCTCTATGGCTACACCTTC
>TRBV6-1|TRBJ2-1|TRBD2|.
CASSERGVAGANEQFF
TGTGCCAGCAGTGAACGTGGAGTAGCGGGAGCCAATGAGCAGTTCTTC
>TRBV7-2|TRBJ2-7|TRBD2|.
CASSQWDYKNEQYF
TGTGCCAGCAGCCAGTGGGACTATAAGAACGAGCAGTACTTC
>TRBV29-1|TRBJ2-1|.|.
CSPLIWGGGNEQFF
TGCAGCCCCCTAATTTGGGGAGGCGGGAATGAGCAGTTCTTC
>TRBV29-1|TRBJ2-7|TRBD1|.
CSVQDRTSAYEQYF
TGCAGCGTTCAGGACAGGACCTCGGCCTACGAGCAGTACTTC
>TRBV19|TRBJ1-5|TRBD1|.
CASSLGQGIAPQHF
TGTGCCAGTAGTCTAGGACAGGGGATTGCGCCCCAGCATTTT
>TRBV7-9|TRBJ2-7|TRBD2|.
CASSPSGRPYEQYF
TGTGCCAGCAGCCCTAGCGGGAGGCCCTACGAGCAGTACTTC
>TRBV15|TRBJ2-1|TRBD1|.
CATSSVEYRGHNEQFF
TGTGCCACCAGCAGTGTTGAATACAGGGGGCACAATGAGCAGTTCTTC
>TRBV19|TRBJ1-4|TRBD1|.
CASSIPGTGDEKLFF
TGTGCCAGTAGTATCCCCGGGACAGGGGACGAAAAACTGTTTTTT
>TRBV5-1|TRBJ2-7|TRBD1|.
CASSLAGTGLYEQYF
TGCGCCAGCAGCTTGGCCGGGACAGGGCTCTACGAGCAGTACTTC
>TRBV5-1|TRBJ2-2|.|.
CASSLDRVNTGELFF
TGCGCCAGCAGCTTGGACAGGGTAAACACCGGGGAGCTGTTTTTT
>TRBV29-1|TRBJ1-2|TRBD1|.
CSGSDREGYGYTF
TGCAGCGGATCGGACAGGGAGGGATATGGCTACACCTTC
>TRBV10-1|TRBJ2-3|TRBD2|.
CASSEMERAGGTDTQYF
TGCGCCAGCAGTGAAATGGAACGGGCGGGAGGCACAGATACGCAGTATTTT
>TRBV10-1|TRBJ2-5|TRBD2|.
CASSEGASGQETQYF
TGCGCCAGCAGTGAAGGGGCTAGCGGACAAGAGACCCAGTACTTC
>TRBV11-2|TRBJ2-2|TRBD2|.
CASSSPISGRNTGELFF
TGTGCCAGCAGCTCCCCGATTAGCGGGAGGAACACCGGGGAGCTGTTTTTT
>TRBV28|TRBJ1-1|TRBD1|.
CASSLQGAWAFF
TGTGCCAGCAGTTTACAGGGGGCGTGGGCTTTCTTT
>TRBV28|TRBJ1-1|.|.
CASSLQETEAFF
TGTGCCAGCAGTTTACAGGAAACTGAAGCTTTCTTT
>TRBV18|TRBJ2-5|TRBD1|.
CASSQGAGETQYF
TGTGCCAGCTCACAGGGGGCCGGGGAGACCCAGTACTTC
>TRBV19|TRBJ1-5|.|.
CATGRGRRFSNQPQHF
TGTGCGACCGGGAGGGGCCGGAGGTTTAGCAATCAGCCCCAGCATTTT
>TRBV30|TRBJ1-3|.|.
CAWSSKSSGNTIYF
TGTGCCTGGAGTTCGAAGAGCTCTGGAAACACCATATATTTT
>TRBV30|TRBJ1-2|.|.
CAWNPNRENYGYTF
TGTGCCTGGAACCCAAACAGGGAGAACTATGGCTACACCTTC
>TRBV14|TRBJ2-3|TRBD2|.
CASSQNRQTAGPSTDTQYF
TGTGCCAGCAGCCAAAACAGACAGACAGCGGGACCAAGCACAGATACGCAGTATTTT
>TRBV4-2|TRBJ2-1|.|.
CASSQVRASSYNEQFF
TGTGCCAGCAGCCAAGTGAGGGCCAGCTCCTACAATGAGCAGTTCTTC
>TRBV6-5|TRBJ2-1|TRBD2|.
CASSSGTSGYNEQFF
TGTGCCAGCAGTTCGGGGACTAGCGGTTACAATGAGCAGTTCTTC
>TRBV10-3|TRBJ2-1|TRBD2|.
CAISEPPGLDLDEQFF
TGTGCCATCAGTGAGCCTCCGGGACTAGATCTAGATGAGCAGTTCTTC
>TRBV30|TRBJ2-5|.|.
CAWSVQKTQYF
TGTGCCTGGAGTGTACAAAAGACCCAGTACTTC
>TRBV4-3|TRBJ2-3|TRBD2|.
CASSQVLAGSDTQYF
TGCGCCAGCAGCCAAGTGCTAGCGGGATCAGATACGCAGTATTTT
>TRBV7-2|TRBJ2-3|.|.
CASRLGGNTDTQYF
TGTGCCAGCAGGCTAGGGGGTAACACAGATACGCAGTATTTT
>TRBV7-6|TRBJ1-2|TRBD1|.
CASSSPGQHGYTF
TGTGCCAGCAGCTCTCCGGGACAGCATGGCTACACCTTC